The 23 T cell receptor beta chains in this list originate from one sample, sequenced in a study of CD8 T cells in Susac syndrome. With random hexamers, reverse transcription was performed on about 0.5 to 1 ug of RNA. TCRdb reanalysed the immunoSEQ multiplex PCR reads using MiXCR and keeps one entry per CDR3 protein. The sample has under 300,000 distinct CDR3 sequences; about 95% are singletons. Material: CD4+ T cells from PBMCs. The receptors originated from a human donor with Susac syndrome.

V and J are TRBV20-1 and TRBJ1-5, with TRBD1 identical over 8 bases. Germline trimming cut 1 base from V and 9 bases from J; bases unmatched to any gene: 11. Germline lookup yields CDR1 DFQATT and CDR2 SNEGSKA (reference sequence). The CDR3 loop spans 15 amino acids. CDR3 DNA sequence: TGCAGTGCTAGAGTGCGATCGACAGGGGTAGGGCCCCAGCATTTT. Residues: CSARVRSTGVGPQHF.

In its sample, this clonotype was seen once. This chain connects TRBV20-1 to TRBJ1-2; no clear D. Per the germline V gene, CDR1 is DFQATT and CDR2 is SNEGSKA (reference sequence). Trimming removed 1 base at V and 1 base at J, with 4 bases between. This CDR3 contains 12 residues. For the CDR3, the DNA is TGCAGTGCTAGAGGACTTAACTATGGCTACACCTTC. Amino acids: CSARGLNYGYTF.

The chain employs TRBV19 and TRBJ2-1; 9 nucleotides align to TRBD1. CDR3 length: 15 amino acids. Germline values: CDR1 LNHDA, CDR2 SQIVND (reference sequence). Trimming at V came to 5 bases and at J to 3 bases, leaving 5 bases not matched to a gene. This chain's CDR3 is CASSSGQGIYNEQFF. CDR3 bases: TGTGCCAGTAGTTCGGGACAGGGCATCTACAATGAGCAGTTCTTC.

The V and J genes are TRBV2 and TRBJ2-1, with 10 nucleotides matching TRBD1. Germline V gene sequence: CDR1 SNHLY, CDR2 FYNNEI. Trimming at V came to 6 bases and at J to 9 bases, leaving 2 bases not matched to a gene. The length of the CDR3 is 12 residues. For the CDR3, the DNA is TGTGCCAGCAGGGGGACAGGGGTTGAGCAGTTCTTC. Its protein is CASRGTGVEQFF.

This chain connects TRBV4-1 to TRBJ1-2, with D maybe TRBD1 (5 bases). The CDR3 spans 17 residues. The V gene's germline CDR1 is MGHRA and CDR2 YSYEKL. The germline V and J ends were trimmed by 2 bases and 6 bases, with 22 bases remaining between them. CDR3 DNA sequence: TGCGCCAGCAGCCAATTTCCGGTTTCCAGGGCGGAGGATGGCTACACCTTC. Translating it yields CASSQFPVSRAEDGYTF.

J is TRBJ1-1 and V is TRBV7-8; D possibly corresponds to TRBD1 (6 bases). Trimming took 3 bases from V and 2 from J, leaving 16 bases between them. Germline V gives CDR1 SGHVS, CDR2 FQNEAQ. The CDR3 extends over 16 amino acids. CDR3 residues: CASSFQTQGLNTEAFF. Here the CDR3 DNA reads TGTGCCAGCAGCTTTCAAACACAGGGCTTAAACACTGAAGCTTTCTTT.

The rearrangement joins TRBV15 to TRBJ2-1; D is undetermined. The V and J ends lost 8 bases and 2 bases respectively, with 7 bases between them. Germline V gene sequence: CDR1 LNHNV, CDR2 YYDKDF (reference sequence). CDR3 length: 12 residues. The CDR3 is CATAYTYNEQFF. The CDR3 bases are TGTGCCACCGCTTACACCTACAATGAGCAGTTCTTC.

V gene TRBV28 combines with J gene TRBJ1-2; unclear D gene. The ends were cut back, 1 base at V and 5 bases at J, with 5 bases in the middle. This CDR3 contains 12 residues. Germline V gene data show CDR1 as MDHEN and CDR2 as SYDVKM. This CDR3 is CASSLSPYGYTF. CDR3 DNA sequence: TGTGCCAGCAGTTTATCCCCTTATGGCTACACCTTC.

This rearrangement joins TRBV27 to TRBJ2-5; 9 nucleotides align to TRBD1. V lost 6 bases, J lost 4 bases, and 12 bases stayed unmatched. The CDR3 loop spans 16 amino acids. CDR1 is MNHEY, CDR2 SMNVEV, per germline (reference sequence). DNA of the CDR3: TGTGCCAGCAGGACACTGGTGGGGACAGGGTTAGAGACCCAGTACTTC. Protein: CASRTLVGTGLETQYF.

J is TRBJ2-1 and V is TRBV20-1; D perhaps matches TRBD1 (6 bases). CDR1 DFQATT and CDR2 SNEGSKA come from the germline V gene (reference sequence). V lost 7 bases and J 3 bases, leaving 28 bases between the germline ends. The CDR3 has 18 residues. CDR3 in amino acids: CSGVSTGTPHGIYNEQFF. The DNA of the CDR3 is TGCAGTGGCGTTTCGACAGGAACCCCTCACGGAATCTACAATGAGCAGTTCTTC.

The chain carries TRBV7-6 and TRBJ2-5; D ambiguous. The CDR3 has 13 residues. Trimming removed 0 bases at V and 2 bases at J, with 4 bases between. Germline values: CDR1 SGHVS, CDR2 FNYEAQ. As DNA, the CDR3 is TGTGCCAGCAGCTTAGCGTGGCAAGAGACCCAGTACTTC. Translated: CASSLAWQETQYF.

The chain is built from TRBV5-1 and TRBJ1-2; D remains unclear. CDR1 and CDR2 from the germline V gene are SGHRS and YFSETQ. Trimming shortened V by 1 base and J by 5 bases, and 12 bases separated the two germline ends. CDR3 length equals 14 residues. CDR3 coding DNA: TGCGCCAGCAGCTTGATAGGAGACGCTTATGGCTACACCTTC. Encoded protein: CASSLIGDAYGYTF.

The chain couples TRBV12-3 or TRBV12-4 to TRBJ1-5; 7 bases align to TRBD1. This CDR3 spans 15 amino acids. V shed 4 bases and J 4 bases; nucleotides not matched to a gene: 7. CDR3 DNA sequence: TGTGCCAGCAGTTCCCTAGGCAGGGGGAATCAGCCCCAGCATTTT. Protein: CASSSLGRGNQPQHF.

The gene calls are TRBV6-2 or TRBV6-3 and TRBJ2-5, with unresolved D. The CDR3 runs to 16 residues. Germline assignment: CDR1 MNHEY and CDR2 SVGEGT. V lost 5 bases and J lost 2, with 18 bases in between. CDR3 loop: CASSPRTLTYQETQYF. The CDR3 DNA sequence: TGTGCCAGCAGTCCCCGAACCTTGACCTATCAAGAGACCCAGTACTTC.

In its sample, this clonotype was seen once. This rearrangement joins TRBV7-3 to TRBJ1-2, with a tentative D call TRBD1 (6 bases). Germline CDR1 reads SGHTA; CDR2 reads FQGTGA. The CDR3 is 15 amino acids. The V end was cut by 6 bases, the J end by 4 bases, with 18 bases between. The CDR3 bases are TGTGCCAGCAGTGGGGGCCAACCGACCCTCTATGGCTACACCTTC. Translating it yields CASSGGQPTLYGYTF.

The chain uses TRBV28 and TRBJ1-2; D gene unclear. With 4 bases removed from V and 0 bases from J, the gap between germline ends came to 12 bases. Germline-derived CDR1 and CDR2 are MDHEN and SYDVKM. CDR3 length: 15 amino acids. CDR3 DNA: TGTGCCAGCAGTTACCTCCCCTGGACTAACTATGGCTACACCTTC. Translation: CASSYLPWTNYGYTF.

The sample holds one count of this clonotype. V and J are TRBV7-9 and TRBJ2-7; 8 nucleotides align to TRBD1. CDR1 SEHNR and CDR2 FQNEAQ come from the germline V gene (reference sequence). The CDR3 contains 12 residues. V shed 11 bases and J 1 base; nucleotides not matched to a gene: 4. CDR3 amino acids: CAFRTGSYEQYF. Written as DNA, the CDR3 is TGTGCCTTTCGGACAGGGTCCTACGAGCAGTACTTC.

The chain combines TRBV5-1 with TRBJ2-5, with 8 bases aligning to TRBD1. CDR1 and CDR2 from the germline V gene are SGHRS and YFSETQ. The CDR3 runs to 17 residues. Trimming removed 6 bases from V and 4 bases from J; junction bases left unmatched: 17. The CDR3 reads CASNLRGQGNGRETQYF. CDR3 coding DNA: TGCGCCAGCAACCTTCGCGGACAGGGAAATGGTCGAGAGACCCAGTACTTC.

The J gene is TRBJ1-1, the V gene TRBV2, with D possibly TRBD1 on 6 matching bases. In germline, CDR1 is SNHLY, CDR2 FYNNEI. This CDR3 is 15 amino acids long. The V end lost 4 bases, the J end lost 1 base, and 13 bases lay between the germline ends. The CDR3 spells CASSADGGANTEAFF. In DNA, the CDR3 is TGTGCCAGCAGTGCGGATGGGGGGGCGAACACTGAAGCTTTCTTT. Supplemented by reference TRBV2 and TRBJ1-1, the full variable domain reads EPEVTQTPSHQVTQMGQEVILRCVPISNHLYFYWYRQILGQKVEFLVSFYNNEISEKSEIFDDQFSVERPDGSNFTLKIRSTKLEDSAMYFCASSADGGANTEAFFGQGTRLTVV.

V usage is TRBV12-3 or TRBV12-4 and J usage is TRBJ1-4; D unresolved. Deletions cut 6 bases from V and 1 base from J, with 9 bases between. CDR3 length: 14 residues. The CDR3, as DNA: TGTGCCAGCAGGTCGGTGGGAACTAATGAAAAACTGTTTTTT. Translated, it gives CASRSVGTNEKLFF.

The J gene is TRBJ2-7, the V gene TRBV27; D not resolved. This CDR3 is built from 13 residues. The V and J ends lost 3 bases and 3 bases respectively, with 9 bases between them. Germline V lookup: CDR1 MNHEY, CDR2 SMNVEV (reference sequence). In DNA, the CDR3 is TGTGCCAGCAGTTTTTATCCACGCTACGAGCAGTACTTC. Its protein is CASSFYPRYEQYF.

This chain links TRBV29-1 with TRBJ2-7, with a possible D match to TRBD1 (6 bases). From germline, CDR1 is SQVTM and CDR2 ANQGSEA. CDR3 length: 12 residues. V lost 0 bases and J 6 bases, leaving 9 bases between the germline ends. CDR3 amino acids: CSVEERGSEQYF. The CDR3 nucleotides read TGCAGCGTTGAAGAAAGGGGGAGCGAGCAGTACTTC.

J is TRBJ2-7 and V is TRBV25-1; 9 bases agree with TRBD2. CDR1 and CDR2 from the germline V gene are MGHDK and SYGVNS. With 3 bases clipped from V and 2 bases from J, the junction kept 5 bases outside the gene matches. This CDR3 contains 15 residues. The CDR3 region has the DNA TGTGCCAGCAGTGACCCGTTAGCGGGAGCCTACGAGCAGTACTTC. Translating it yields CASSDPLAGAYEQYF.